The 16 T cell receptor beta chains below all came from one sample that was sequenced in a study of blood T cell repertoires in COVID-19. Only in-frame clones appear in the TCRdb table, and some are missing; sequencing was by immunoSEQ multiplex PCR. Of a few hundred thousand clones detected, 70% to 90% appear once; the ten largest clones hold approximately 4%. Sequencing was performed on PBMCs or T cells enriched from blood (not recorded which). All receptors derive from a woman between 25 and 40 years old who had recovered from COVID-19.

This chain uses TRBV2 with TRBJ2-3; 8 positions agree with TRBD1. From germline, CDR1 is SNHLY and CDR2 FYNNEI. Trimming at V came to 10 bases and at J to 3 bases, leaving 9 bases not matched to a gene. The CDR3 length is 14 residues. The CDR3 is CATRTGTETDTQYF. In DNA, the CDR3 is TGTGCCACCAGGACAGGGACGGAGACAGATACGCAGTATTTT.

The DNA of the CDR3 is TGTGCCAGCAGAGGCGACAGGGGCTCCTACGAGCAGTACTTC. The encoded protein is CASRGDRGSYEQYF. The V call is TRBV28, the J call TRBJ2-7; 8 bases are a match to TRBD1. This CDR3 is built from 14 residues. V was clipped by 6 bases and J by 0 bases; unmatched bases: 4. CDR1 is MDHEN and CDR2 is SYDVKM in the germline V gene. Using reference TRBV28 and TRBJ2-7 for the parts outside the CDR3, the full variable domain is DVKVTQSSRYLVKRTGEKVFLECVQDMDHENMFWYRQDPGLGLRLIYFSYDVKMKEKGDIPEGYSVSREKKERFSLILESASTNQTSMYLCASRGDRGSYEQYFGPGTRLTVT.

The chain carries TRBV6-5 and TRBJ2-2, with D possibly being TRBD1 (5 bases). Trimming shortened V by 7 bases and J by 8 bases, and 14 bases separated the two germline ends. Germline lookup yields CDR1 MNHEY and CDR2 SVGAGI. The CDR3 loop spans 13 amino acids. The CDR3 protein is CASTDTLLGELFF. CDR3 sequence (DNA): TGTGCCAGCACGGACACCCTGTTGGGGGAGCTGTTTTTT.

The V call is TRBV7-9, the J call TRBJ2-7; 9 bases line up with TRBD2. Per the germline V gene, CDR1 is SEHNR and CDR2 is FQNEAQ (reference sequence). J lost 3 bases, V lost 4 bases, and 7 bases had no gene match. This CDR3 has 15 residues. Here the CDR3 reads CASSSLAGGLYEQYF. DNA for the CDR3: TGTGCCAGCAGCTCCTTGGCGGGAGGGCTCTACGAGCAGTACTTC. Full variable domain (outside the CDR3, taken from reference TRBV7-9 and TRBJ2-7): DTGVSQNPRHKITKRGQNVTFRCDPISEHNRLYWYRQTLGQGPEFLTYFQNEAQLEKSRLLSDRFSAERPKGSFSTLEIQRTEQGDSAMYLCASSSLAGGLYEQYFGPGTRLTVT.

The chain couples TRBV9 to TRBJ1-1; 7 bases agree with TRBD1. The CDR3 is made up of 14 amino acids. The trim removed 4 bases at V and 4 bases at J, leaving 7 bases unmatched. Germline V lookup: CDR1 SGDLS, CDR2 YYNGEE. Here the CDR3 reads CASSPTGAITEAFF. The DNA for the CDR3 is TGTGCCAGCAGCCCTACAGGGGCTATCACTGAAGCTTTCTTT.

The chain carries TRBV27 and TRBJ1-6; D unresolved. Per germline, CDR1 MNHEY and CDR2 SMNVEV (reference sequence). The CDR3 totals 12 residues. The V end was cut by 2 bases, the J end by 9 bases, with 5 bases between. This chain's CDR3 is CASSLNSSPLHF. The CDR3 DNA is TGTGCCAGCAGTTTAAATAGTTCACCCCTCCACTTT.

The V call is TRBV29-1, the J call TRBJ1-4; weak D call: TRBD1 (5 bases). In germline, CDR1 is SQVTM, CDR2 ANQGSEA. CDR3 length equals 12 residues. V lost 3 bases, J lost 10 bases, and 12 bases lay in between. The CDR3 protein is CSVDWGQGKLFF. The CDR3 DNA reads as TGCAGCGTTGATTGGGGCCAAGGAAAACTGTTTTTT.

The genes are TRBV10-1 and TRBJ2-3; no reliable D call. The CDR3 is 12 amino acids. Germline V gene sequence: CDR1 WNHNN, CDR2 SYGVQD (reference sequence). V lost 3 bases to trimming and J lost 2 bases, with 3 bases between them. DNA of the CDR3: TGCGCCAGCAGTGACCACACAGATACGCAGTATTTT. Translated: CASSDHTDTQYF.

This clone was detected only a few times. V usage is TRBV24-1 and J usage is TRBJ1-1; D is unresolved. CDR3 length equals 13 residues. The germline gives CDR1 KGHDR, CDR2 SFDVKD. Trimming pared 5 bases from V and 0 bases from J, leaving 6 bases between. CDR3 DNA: TGTGCCACCAGTGGCGGGATGAACACTGAAGCTTTCTTT. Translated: CATSGGMNTEAFF.

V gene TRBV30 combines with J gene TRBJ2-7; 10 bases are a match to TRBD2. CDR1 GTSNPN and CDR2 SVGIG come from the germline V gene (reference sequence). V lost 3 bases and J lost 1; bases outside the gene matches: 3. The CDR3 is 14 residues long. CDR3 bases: TGTGCCTGGAGCAGTAGCGGGAGGTCCTACGAGCAGTACTTC. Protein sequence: CAWSSSGRSYEQYF.

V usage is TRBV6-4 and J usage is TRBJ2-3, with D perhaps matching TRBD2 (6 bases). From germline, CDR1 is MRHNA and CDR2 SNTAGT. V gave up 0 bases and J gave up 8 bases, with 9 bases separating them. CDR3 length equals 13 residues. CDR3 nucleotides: TGTGCCAGCAGTGACTCGCCGGAGGGTACGCAGTATTTT. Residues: CASSDSPEGTQYF.

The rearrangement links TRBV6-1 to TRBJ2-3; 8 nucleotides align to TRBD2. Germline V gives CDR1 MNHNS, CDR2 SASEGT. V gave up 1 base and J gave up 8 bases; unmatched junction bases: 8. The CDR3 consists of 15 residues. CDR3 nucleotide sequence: TGTGCCAGCAGTGAAGATTCCCGGGGGGGGAGTACGCAGTATTTT. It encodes CASSEDSRGGSTQYF.

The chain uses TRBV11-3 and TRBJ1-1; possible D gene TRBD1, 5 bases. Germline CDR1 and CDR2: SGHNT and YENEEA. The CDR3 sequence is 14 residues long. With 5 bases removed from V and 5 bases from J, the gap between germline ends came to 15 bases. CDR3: CASSPTGGTTEAFF. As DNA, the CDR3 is TGTGCCAGCAGCCCCACGGGGGGGACTACTGAAGCTTTCTTT.

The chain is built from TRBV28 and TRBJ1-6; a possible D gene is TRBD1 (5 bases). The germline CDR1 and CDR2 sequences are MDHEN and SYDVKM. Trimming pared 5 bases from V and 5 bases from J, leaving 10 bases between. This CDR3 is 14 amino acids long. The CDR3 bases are TGTGCCAGCAGTCGGGGGACGGATAATTCACCCCTCCACTTT. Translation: CASSRGTDNSPLHF.

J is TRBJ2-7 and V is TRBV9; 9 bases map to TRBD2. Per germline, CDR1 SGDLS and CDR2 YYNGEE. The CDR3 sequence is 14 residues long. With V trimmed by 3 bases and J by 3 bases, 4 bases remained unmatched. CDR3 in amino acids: CASSAGLADYEQYF. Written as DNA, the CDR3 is TGTGCCAGCAGCGCGGGACTAGCAGACTACGAGCAGTACTTC.

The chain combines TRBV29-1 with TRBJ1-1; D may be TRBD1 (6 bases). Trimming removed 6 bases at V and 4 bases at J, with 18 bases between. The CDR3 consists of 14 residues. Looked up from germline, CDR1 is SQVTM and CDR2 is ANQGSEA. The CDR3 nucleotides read TGCAGCGTCGCACCACAGGGTCGAGGCACTGAAGCTTTCTTT. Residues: CSVAPQGRGTEAFF.